The 23 T cell receptor beta chains below come from one sample, sequenced in a study of T-cell memory formation after mild COVID-19. TCRdb re-analysed the 5' RACE reads in MiXCR, keeping a single row per CDR3 protein. The sample has approximately 570,000 distinct CDR3 sequences, 15% to 20% seen once. Specimen: PBMCs or a T cell subset sorted from them (not recorded which). The receptor source for this set is an adult woman who had mild COVID-19 (a few samples of this study predate the infection). Cell type and time point are not known.

This sequence joins TRBV19 and TRBJ2-7; possible D gene TRBD2, 5 bases. Germline V gives CDR1 LNHDA, CDR2 SQIVND (reference sequence). This CDR3 is built from 14 residues. The V end lost 4 bases, the J end lost 0 bases, and 10 bases lay between the germline ends. CDR3 DNA: TGTGCCAGTAGTAACAGAGGGAGCTCCTACGAGCAGTACTTC. Residues: CASSNRGSSYEQYF.

The V call is TRBV6-5, the J call TRBJ2-7, with 8 bases fitting TRBD1. The V segment lost 0 bases and the J segment 9 bases; nucleotides outside the gene matches: 13. The CDR3 is 16 amino acids. Germline-derived CDR1 and CDR2 are MNHEY and SVGAGI. The DNA of the CDR3 is TGTGCCAGCAGTTACTCGAGTGGGCAGGGGGCCGTGCCGCAGTACTTC. This gives the protein CASSYSSGQGAVPQYF.

The rearrangement uses TRBV5-1 and TRBJ2-1; maybe TRBD2 (6 bases). The CDR3 length is 15 residues. The V gene's germline CDR1 is SGHRS and CDR2 YFSETQ. Trimming took 1 base from V and 9 from J, leaving 17 bases between them. The CDR3 coding sequence is TGCGCCAGCAGCTTGATCGAACGGGGGAAGTCTGAGCAGTTCTTC. Its protein is CASSLIERGKSEQFF. The full variable domain, with the rest looked up from reference TRBV5-1 and TRBJ2-1, is KAGVTQTPRYLIKTRGQQVTLSCSPISGHRSVSWYQQTPGQGLQFLFEYFSETQRNKGNFPGRFSGRQFSNSRSEMNVSTLELGDSALYLCASSLIERGKSEQFFGPGTRLTVL.

V gene TRBV11-3 combines with J gene TRBJ2-7; 12 bases are shared with TRBD2. CDR3 size: 15 residues. J gave up 4 bases and V 1 base, and 2 bases lay outside the gene matches. CDR1 and CDR2 (germline): SGHNT, YENEEA. CDR3 region: CASSLGTSGKYEQYF. For the CDR3, the DNA is TGTGCCAGCAGCTTAGGGACTAGCGGGAAATACGAGCAGTACTTC.

This clonotype was seen a few times. V is TRBV15 and J is TRBJ1-1, with D perhaps TRBD1 (6 bases). This CDR3 has 14 residues. Trimming left V 1 base short and J 5 bases short, with 11 bases between. Germline CDR1 and CDR2: LNHNV and YYDKDF (reference sequence). The CDR3 spells CATSRVDRRTEAFF. The CDR3 DNA is TGTGCCACCAGCAGAGTAGACAGGCGGACTGAAGCTTTCTTT.

The chain has TRBV5-5 and TRBJ2-7; the D call may be TRBD1 or TRBD2 (5 bases each). V was cut by 3 bases and J by 0 bases, with 16 bases left in between. The CDR3 consists of 16 residues. Germline V CDR1 and CDR2: SGHKS, YYEKEE (reference sequence). This CDR3 reads CASSSLSSGRSYEQYF. The DNA of the CDR3 is TGTGCCAGCAGCTCACTTTCTTCGGGGCGCTCCTACGAGCAGTACTTC.

This rearrangement joins TRBV6-5 to TRBJ2-1; TRBD2 might be the D (5 bases). This CDR3 is 13 amino acids long. CDR1 MNHEY and CDR2 SVGAGI come from the germline V gene. Between the trimmed V and J ends, which lost 0 bases and 9 bases, there was a span of 9 bases. The CDR3 here is CASSYSEVGEQFF. CDR3 DNA: TGTGCCAGCAGTTACTCGGAGGTGGGTGAGCAGTTCTTC.

This clonotype was observed a handful of times. This chain connects TRBV7-6 to TRBJ1-1; maybe TRBD1 (5 bases). Per the germline V gene, CDR1 is SGHVS and CDR2 is FNYEAQ. V dropped 3 bases and J dropped 6 bases, with 14 bases sitting between them. This CDR3 is 14 amino acids long. This CDR3 is CASSFGLGPAEAFF. The CDR3 DNA is TGTGCCAGCAGCTTTGGACTGGGGCCCGCTGAAGCTTTCTTT.

There are a few counts of this clonotype. The rearrangement joins TRBV6-2 or TRBV6-3 to TRBJ2-1; a possible D gene is TRBD2 (5 bases). This CDR3 spans 17 amino acids. Looked up from germline, CDR1 is MNHEY and CDR2 is SVGEGT. Trimming removed 0 bases at V and 7 bases at J, with 19 bases between. The CDR3 region is CASSYSVSGSPPNEQFF. CDR3 DNA sequence: TGTGCCAGCAGTTACTCGGTTTCGGGATCTCCCCCAAATGAGCAGTTCTTC.

Ten or more counts support this clonotype. Here the CDR3 DNA reads TGTGCCAGCAGCTGGGACAACACTGAAGCTTTCTTT. Its protein is CASSWDNTEAFF. The chain uses TRBV7-9 and TRBJ1-1, with D perhaps matching TRBD1 (5 bases). V lost 4 bases to trimming and J lost 2 bases, with 5 bases between them. Germline V gene sequence: CDR1 SEHNR, CDR2 FQNEAQ (reference sequence). This CDR3 has 12 amino acids.

The V call is TRBV11-3, the J call TRBJ2-5; D is perhaps TRBD2 (6 bases). The germline gives CDR1 SGHNT, CDR2 YENEEA. The CDR3 has 14 amino acids. Trimming stripped 5 bases from V and 3 bases from J, with 13 bases between. CDR3 residues: CASSRSGREETQYF. The CDR3 nucleotides read TGTGCCAGCAGCCGTAGCGGACGTGAAGAGACCCAGTACTTC.

The chain has TRBV6-1 and TRBJ1-1; 10 positions agree with TRBD1. The junction had 7 bases not matched to a gene; V was cut back by 0 bases and J by 6 bases. The CDR3 is made up of 16 amino acids. CDR1 MNHNS and CDR2 SASEGT come from the germline V gene. The CDR3, as DNA: TGTGCCAGCAGTGAAGCGTTGGGACAGGGGACGTCTGAAGCTTTCTTT. Its protein is CASSEALGQGTSEAFF.

The chain combines TRBV6-1 with TRBJ1-2, with D hard to call. Trimming cost V 6 bases and J 8 bases, with 13 bases left between them. This CDR3 has 12 residues. Germline loops: CDR1 MNHNS, CDR2 SASEGT. The CDR3: CASRGSTRGYTF. DNA for the CDR3: TGTGCCAGCAGGGGGTCGACGAGGGGCTACACCTTC.

This clonotype was seen a handful of times. The V call is TRBV24-1, the J call TRBJ2-5; D gene unclear. Germline-derived CDR1 and CDR2 are KGHDR and SFDVKD. Trimming took 3 bases from V and 2 from J, leaving 6 bases between them. The CDR3 sequence is 13 residues long. The CDR3 here is CATSDKGQETQYF. DNA of the CDR3: TGTGCCACCAGTGATAAAGGACAAGAGACCCAGTACTTC.

The chain is built from TRBV7-3 and TRBJ2-3; 8 positions agree with TRBD2. Germline CDR1 reads SGHTA; CDR2 reads FQGTGA. The CDR3 is made up of 15 amino acids. The V segment lost 1 base and the J segment 3 bases; nucleotides outside the gene matches: 3. The CDR3 region is CASSLMVAGTDTQYF. In DNA, the CDR3 is TGTGCCAGCAGCTTAATGGTAGCGGGAACAGATACGCAGTATTTT. The variable domain in full, with the rest retrieved from reference TRBV7-3 and TRBJ2-3, is GAGVSQTPSNKVTEKGKYVELRCDPISGHTALYWYRQSLGQGPEFLIYFQGTGAADDSGLPNDRFFAVRPEGSVSTLKIQRTERGDSAVYLCASSLMVAGTDTQYFGPGTRLTVL.

The chain has TRBV20-1 and TRBJ1-4; TRBD1 might be the D (5 bases). This CDR3 has 15 amino acids. Per germline, CDR1 DFQATT and CDR2 SNEGSKA (reference sequence). V was trimmed by 0 bases and J by 5 bases, leaving 13 bases between them. CDR3 amino acids: CSAREGSGRNEKLFF. CDR3 DNA sequence: TGCAGTGCTAGAGAAGGATCGGGACGGAATGAAAAACTGTTTTTT.

The chain combines TRBV12-3 or TRBV12-4 with TRBJ1-5, with TRBD1 matching 7 bases. The CDR3 totals 14 residues. V lost 6 bases to trimming and J lost 1 base; unmatched junction nucleotides: 3. CDR3 coding DNA: TGTGCCAGCAGGCCGACAGGGAGCAATCAGCCCCAGCATTTT. This codes for CASRPTGSNQPQHF.

This clonotype has only a few counts. This chain connects TRBV5-1 to TRBJ2-3, with 12 bases aligning to TRBD1. CDR1 and CDR2 from the germline V gene are SGHRS and YFSETQ. After removal of 6 bases from V and 0 bases from J, the junction contained 8 bases not matched to a gene. There are 17 residues in the CDR3. The CDR3 coding sequence is TGCGCCAGCAACCGGGACAGGGGGCTTACAAGCACAGATACGCAGTATTTT. This gives the protein CASNRDRGLTSTDTQYF. The whole variable domain, filled in from reference TRBV5-1 and TRBJ2-3, reads KAGVTQTPRYLIKTRGQQVTLSCSPISGHRSVSWYQQTPGQGLQFLFEYFSETQRNKGNFPGRFSGRQFSNSRSEMNVSTLELGDSALYLCASNRDRGLTSTDTQYFGPGTRLTVL.

In this sample, this clonotype turned up a few times. CDR3 nucleotides: TGTGCCAGCAGTCCCTTAGCGGGAGGGCCTGCGGGGGAGCAGTACTTC. Its translation is CASSPLAGGPAGEQYF. The chain links TRBV27 to TRBJ2-7; TRBD2 aligns across 11 bases. In germline, CDR1 is MNHEY, CDR2 SMNVEV (reference sequence). The length of the CDR3 is 16 residues. J was trimmed by 7 bases and V by 5 bases; bases with no gene match: 13.

In its sample, this clonotype was seen once. The V call is TRBV7-3, the J call TRBJ2-1; 8 bases fit TRBD2. Per the germline V gene, CDR1 is SGHTA and CDR2 is FQGTGA. The V gene end was trimmed by 0 bases and the J gene end by 9 bases; junction bases not matched to a gene: 10. The CDR3 totals 16 residues. The CDR3 region is CASSLTSGTRYGEQFF. The DNA for the CDR3 is TGTGCCAGCAGCTTAACTAGCGGGACCCGGTACGGTGAGCAGTTCTTC.

The V gene is TRBV19, the J gene TRBJ1-1; D is unresolved. Germline V gives CDR1 LNHDA, CDR2 SQIVND (reference sequence). Trimming stripped 1 base from V and 0 bases from J, with 18 bases between. This CDR3 comprises 18 residues. The CDR3 region has the DNA TGTGCCAGTAGTATAGGTTTATCCCCACGACCTTTGAACACTGAAGCTTTCTTT. The encoded protein is CASSIGLSPRPLNTEAFF.

This clonotype came up a few times. The chain carries TRBV6-5 and TRBJ2-2; possibly TRBD1 for D (5 bases). CDR1 and CDR2 (germline): MNHEY, SVGAGI. The CDR3 is 15 residues long. The V and J ends lost 5 bases and 0 bases respectively, with 10 bases between them. The CDR3 region is CASSRRQTNTGELFF. CDR3 coding DNA: TGTGCCAGCAGTCGGCGACAGACGAACACCGGGGAGCTGTTTTTT.

The gene calls are TRBV7-9 and TRBJ2-7; weak D call: TRBD2 (5 bases). This CDR3 comprises 13 residues. The germline gives CDR1 SEHNR, CDR2 FQNEAQ (reference sequence). V gave up 2 bases and J gave up 5 bases, with 10 bases separating them. CDR3 nucleotides: TGTGCCAGCAGCTTAAGGGAGAGGGACGAGCAGTACTTC. Protein sequence: CASSLRERDEQYF.